This TCR beta chain stems from a study of control samples from healthy donors and cancer patients. Sequenced by immunoSEQ multiplex PCR; TCRdb stores in-frame clones only, minus some. Here the sample spans 65,000 to 75,000 clones, roughly 87% being singletons. V gave up 4 bases and J gave up 0 bases; unmatched junction bases: 9. Germline CDR1 MNHNS, CDR2 SASEGT. The CDR3 covers 17 residues. The TCR comes from a woman aged 45-59 years in good health. The V gene is TRBV6-1, the J gene TRBJ2-1; 7 bases fit TRBD2. The sequenced sample was blood. The CDR3, as DNA: TGTGCCAGCAGTGGGTTGACTAGCCGAAGCTCCTACAATGAGCAGTTCTTC. Protein product: CASSGLTSRSSYNEQFF.